The 6 T cell receptor beta chains in this list originate from one sample, sequenced in a study of T cell responses to AZD1222 COVID-19 vaccine. Some clones are missing from TCRdb's copy, which holds only in-frame ones; the method was immunoSEQ multiplex PCR. Of about 97,000 clones in the sample, roughly 90% are singletons; the top ten hold 2.5% to 3.5%. The specimen was peripheral blood, collected on day 0 of AZD1222 vaccination. The receptor source for this set is an adult in good health.

V gene TRBV5-6 combines with J gene TRBJ1-2, with 8 bases identical to TRBD1. Unmatched junction bases numbered 10, after V lost 3 bases and J lost 3 bases. The CDR3 contains 16 residues. Germline loops: CDR1 SGHDT, CDR2 YYEEEE. The CDR3 region has the DNA TGTGCCAGCAGCTCAATCGTGGACAGGGTGGACTATGGCTACACCTTC. This sequence encodes CASSSIVDRVDYGYTF.

This clone turned up a few times. The chain couples TRBV6-5 to TRBJ2-2; no firm D call. V lost 4 bases to trimming and J lost 1 base, with 7 bases between them. Looked up from germline, CDR1 is MNHEY and CDR2 is SVGAGI. This CDR3 spans 14 amino acids. CDR3 residues: CASSWVLNTGELFF. The CDR3 DNA follows: TGTGCCAGCAGTTGGGTACTGAACACCGGGGAGCTGTTTTTT.

The rearrangement links TRBV9 to TRBJ1-2; no firm D call. In germline, CDR1 is SGDLS, CDR2 YYNGEE. V gave up 3 bases and J gave up 4 bases, with 4 bases separating them. CDR3 length: 11 amino acids. The chain's CDR3 is CASSAGYGYTF. CDR3 in DNA: TGTGCCAGCAGCGCCGGCTATGGCTACACCTTC.

The gene calls are TRBV2 and TRBJ1-2, with a possible D match to TRBD1 (5 bases). The germline V gene has CDR1 SNHLY and CDR2 FYNNEI. The CDR3 contains 14 residues. The ends were cut back, 4 bases at V and 4 bases at J, with 13 bases in the middle. CDR3 amino acids: CASSAPEGIYGYTF. CDR3 DNA sequence: TGTGCCAGCAGTGCGCCAGAGGGGATCTATGGCTACACCTTC.

The CDR3 reads CAISSEMRSPLHF. DNA of the CDR3: TGTGCCATCAGTTCGGAGATGAGGTCACCCCTCCACTTT. The chain couples TRBV10-3 to TRBJ1-6; D ambiguous. Germline CDR1 reads ENHRY; CDR2 reads SYGVKD. CDR3 length equals 13 residues. The V end was cut by 5 bases, the J end by 10 bases, with 12 bases between.

This chain connects TRBV19 to TRBJ1-1, with D unresolved. The length of the CDR3 is 13 residues. Trimming shortened V by 7 bases and J by 0 bases, and 9 bases separated the two germline ends. Germline CDR1 and CDR2: LNHDA and SQIVND (reference sequence). The CDR3 DNA follows: TGTGCCAGTACCAGAACTATGAACACTGAAGCTTTCTTT. It codes for CASTRTMNTEAFF.